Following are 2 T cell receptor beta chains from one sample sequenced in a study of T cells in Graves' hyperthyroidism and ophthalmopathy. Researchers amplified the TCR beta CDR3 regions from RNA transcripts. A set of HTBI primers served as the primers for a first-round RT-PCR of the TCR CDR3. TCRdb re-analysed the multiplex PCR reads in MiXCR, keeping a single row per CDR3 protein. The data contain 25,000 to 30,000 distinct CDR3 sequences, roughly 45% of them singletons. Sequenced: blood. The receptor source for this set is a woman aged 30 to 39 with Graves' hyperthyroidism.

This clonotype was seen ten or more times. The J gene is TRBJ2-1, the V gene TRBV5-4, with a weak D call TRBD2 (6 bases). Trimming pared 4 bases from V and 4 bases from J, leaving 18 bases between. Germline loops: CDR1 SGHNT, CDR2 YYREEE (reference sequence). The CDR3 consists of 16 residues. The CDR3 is CASSPRGRDQYNEQFF. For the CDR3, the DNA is TGTGCCAGCAGCCCCCGAGGGCGGGACCAATACAATGAGCAGTTCTTC.

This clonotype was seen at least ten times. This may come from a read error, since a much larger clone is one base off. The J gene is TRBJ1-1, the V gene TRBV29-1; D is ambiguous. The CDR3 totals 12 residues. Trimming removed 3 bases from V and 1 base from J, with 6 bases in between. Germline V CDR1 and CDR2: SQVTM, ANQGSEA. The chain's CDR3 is CSVDSTNTEAFF. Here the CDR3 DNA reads TGCAGCGTTGACAGTACGAACACTGAAGCTTTCTTT.